This T cell receptor beta chain was sequenced in a study of PD-1 blockade in classical Hodgkin lymphoma. Assay: immunoSEQ multiplex PCR; the TCRdb copy retains only in-frame clones and omits some. The profile shows about 20,000 clones, over 80% of them singletons. Every single patient, without exception, relapsed after autologous stem cell transplantation, and brentuximab vedotin exposure varied. Relapsed/refractory classical Hodgkin lymphoma patients had complete, partial or progressive responses. This CDR3 comprises 15 residues. Germline CDR1 is MNHNS and CDR2 is SASEGT. J gave up 6 bases and V 6 bases, and 8 bases lay outside the gene matches.

The receptor was isolated from a human donor with classical Hodgkin lymphoma. The genes are TRBV6-1 and TRBJ1-4; 9 positions match TRBD1. The specimen comprised peripheral blood mononuclear cells (PBMCs), sampled at baseline. The CDR3 region is CASRDLGQGYEKLFF. The CDR3 DNA sequence: TGTGCCAGCAGGGACCTGGGACAGGGATATGAAAAACTGTTTTTT.